This T cell receptor (beta chain) was identified during a study of Graves' ophthalmopathy and Graves' hyperthyroidism. Amplified TCR beta CDR3 regions were obtained using RNA transcripts as template. A first-round RT-PCR used HTBI primers, followed by a second-round multiplex PCR. TCRdb fed the multiplex PCR reads into MiXCR, producing one record per CDR3 protein. The profile shows approximately 160,000 distinct CDR3 sequences, roughly 36% of them singletons. Donors with ophthalmopathy: moderate-to-severe activity, CAS ≥3, NOSPECS ≥4, duration under 3 months. In its sample, this clonotype is medium-sized (0.01 to 0.1%). The trim removed 4 bases at V and 2 bases at J, leaving 6 bases unmatched. The CDR3 spans 15 residues. Germline CDR1 reads KGHDR; CDR2 reads SFDVKD.

The chain has TRBV24-1 and TRBJ2-5; 7 nucleotides line up with TRBD1. The sequenced sample consisted of peripheral blood. This clonotype was obtained from a man aged 25-40 years with Graves' ophthalmopathy. Written as DNA, the CDR3 is TGTGCCACCAGTGACCTCGGGACAGAGCAAGAGACCCAGTACTTC. Translating it yields CATSDLGTEQETQYF.